A selection of T cell receptor beta chains follows, all from one sample in a study of T-cell reconstitution after alpha-beta-depleted transplantation in children. TCRdb fed the PCR reads into MiXCR, producing one record per CDR3 protein. Of about 580,000 distinct CDR3 sequences in the sample, about a quarter are singletons; the top ten hold around 36%. The input for sequencing was PBMCs, taken before TCRalphabeta/CD19-depleted stem cell transplant. The receptors originated from a boy under two years old with Wiskott-Aldrich syndrome, due to receive a stem cell transplant. CDR3s include the opening cysteine and the closing phenylalanine or tryptophan. Each record gives: V gene, J gene, D gene, clone size, CDR3 protein, CDR3 DNA. A D gene is named only where the DNA matches it firmly. A clone size is listed for some rows: how often the clone was seen (once, few, many), or a class if it is expanded.

TRBV5-1,TRBJ2-1,-,-,CASSFWNGEQFF,TGCGCCAGCAGCTTTTGGAACGGTGAGCAGTTCTTC
TRBV6-5,TRBJ2-3,-,-,CASSYSMGTDTQYF,TGTGCCAGCAGTTACTCGATGGGAACAGATACGCAGTATTTT
TRBV12-3/TRBV12-4,TRBJ2-3,-,-,CASSFSLWRRRTDTQYF,TGTGCCAGCAGTTTCTCACTATGGAGGAGGAGGACAGATACGCAGTATTTT
TRBV12-3/TRBV12-4,TRBJ2-2,TRBD1,few,CASSPGQGFTGELFF,TGTGCCAGCAGTCCCGGACAGGGATTCACCGGGGAGCTGTTTTTT
TRBV18,TRBJ2-7,-,-,CASSPMGGRSPYEQYF,TGTGCCAGCTCACCAATGGGGGGACGGAGCCCCTACGAGCAGTACTTC
TRBV12-3/TRBV12-4,TRBJ1-3,TRBD1,-,CASSLTTGGGGNTIYF,TGTGCCAGCAGTTTAACTACAGGGGGAGGTGGAAACACCATATATTTT
TRBV20-1,TRBJ2-6,-,-,CSAPRRPGANVLTF,TGCAGTGCTCCTCGGAGGCCTGGGGCCAACGTCCTGACTTTC
TRBV7-2,TRBJ2-7,TRBD2,-,CASSLGTREYEQYF,TGTGCCAGCAGCCTCGGGACTAGGGAATACGAGCAGTACTTC
TRBV13,TRBJ2-7,-,-,CASSEDRDYEQYF,TGTGCCAGCAGTGAAGACAGAGACTACGAGCAGTACTTC
TRBV6-1,TRBJ2-7,TRBD2,-,CASSDAAGASSYEQYF,TGTGCCAGCAGTGACGCGGCGGGAGCGAGCTCCTACGAGCAGTACTTC
TRBV5-1,TRBJ2-5,TRBD2,few,CASSSGLAGTQETQYF,TGCGCCAGCAGTTCTGGACTAGCGGGGACTCAAGAGACCCAGTACTTC
TRBV20-1,TRBJ1-2,-,-,CSAIIGRAYGYTF,TGCAGTGCTATAATAGGCAGGGCCTATGGCTACACCTTC
TRBV5-1,TRBJ2-1,-,-,CASSLAWGPDNEQFF,TGCGCCAGCAGCTTGGCCTGGGGACCGGACAATGAGCAGTTCTTC
TRBV12-3/TRBV12-4,TRBJ1-2,TRBD1,-,CASSRDRAGYTF,TGTGCCAGCAGCCGGGACAGGGCTGGCTACACCTTC
TRBV20-1,TRBJ2-3,-,-,CSVKRADTQYF,TGCAGTGTAAAGAGGGCAGATACGCAGTATTTT
TRBV5-1,TRBJ1-1,TRBD1,-,CASSFPDRGTEAFF,TGCGCCAGCAGCTTCCCCGACAGGGGAACTGAAGCTTTCTTT
TRBV28,TRBJ1-2,TRBD1,-,CASSPDRIYGYTF,TGTGCCAGCAGTCCGGACAGGATCTATGGCTACACCTTC
TRBV27,TRBJ2-1,-,-,CASSLTRNRYNEQFF,TGTGCCAGCAGTTTGACTAGGAATCGGTACAATGAGCAGTTCTTC
TRBV20-1,TRBJ2-3,-,-,CSASLRSTDTQYF,TGCAGTGCTAGTCTCCGGAGCACAGATACGCAGTATTTT
TRBV21-1,TRBJ2-2,-,-,CASSKGESLSGDTGELFF,TGTGCCAGCAGCAAAGGCGAGTCCCTCTCCGGGGACACCGGGGAGCTGTTTTTT